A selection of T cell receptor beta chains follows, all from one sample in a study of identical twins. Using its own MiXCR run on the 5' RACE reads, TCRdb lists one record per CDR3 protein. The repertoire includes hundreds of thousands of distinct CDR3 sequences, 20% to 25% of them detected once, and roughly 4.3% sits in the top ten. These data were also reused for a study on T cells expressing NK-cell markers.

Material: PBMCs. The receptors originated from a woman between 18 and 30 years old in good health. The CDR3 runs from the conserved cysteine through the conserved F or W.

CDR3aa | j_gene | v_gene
CASSPWANYGYTF | TRBJ1-2 | TRBV12-3/TRBV12-4
CASTLRGGNEKLFF | TRBJ1-4 | TRBV27
CASSLETSQETQYF | TRBJ2-5 | TRBV5-1
CASTEDGYGYTF | TRBJ1-2 | TRBV6-5
CSASGGVSYNEQFF | TRBJ2-1 | TRBV20-1
CASSQFWDPNEQFF | TRBJ2-1 | TRBV16
CATSSYRFNVLTF | TRBJ2-6 | TRBV15
CSARDGTLELGFF | TRBJ1-1 | TRBV20-1
CASSKPQQGQNIQYF | TRBJ2-4 | TRBV19
CASSTSRLPGETQYF | TRBJ2-5 | TRBV7-8
CASRFGTSGSYEQYF | TRBJ2-7 | TRBV6-1
CASSEDGQETDTQYF | TRBJ2-3 | TRBV6-1
CASRWGLAGVNYEQYF | TRBJ2-7 | TRBV7-2
CASSLRRYGEQFF | TRBJ2-1 | TRBV5-5
CASGRASAVHEQYF | TRBJ2-7 | TRBV5-1
CASSYIVGELFF | TRBJ2-2 | TRBV6-6
CASSLGGTQDYNEQFF | TRBJ2-1 | TRBV5-6
CASSFPGNPNSPLHF | TRBJ1-6 | TRBV12-3/TRBV12-4
CSSRGEASAYNEQFF | TRBJ2-1 | TRBV29-1
CASSFQGPILAGASNEQFF | TRBJ2-1 | TRBV11-2
CASSLLIRVSSEQYF | TRBJ2-7 | TRBV5-5
CSARVSSGRADEQFF | TRBJ2-1 | TRBV20-1
CSASRGRSPTYEQYF | TRBJ2-7 | TRBV20-1
CSAPLRGGLYNEQFF | TRBJ2-1 | TRBV20-1
CASSLEGNTEAFF | TRBJ1-1 | TRBV7-9
CASSEFAGFNEQFF | TRBJ2-1 | TRBV9
CASSLEGNAYEQYF | TRBJ2-7 | TRBV11-1
CSVAVTVGSNQPQHF | TRBJ1-5 | TRBV29-1
CSGLGAGGGETQYF | TRBJ2-5 | TRBV29-1
CASSQESIWGNTGELFF | TRBJ2-2 | TRBV4-2
CAILDFGNTIYF | TRBJ1-3 | TRBV10-3
CASSPTRGGGSYEQYF | TRBJ2-7 | TRBV5-1
CASRSPSGATYNEQFF | TRBJ2-1 | TRBV10-2
CASSFLQGSKPQHF | TRBJ1-5 | TRBV27
CASSSLSSELNEQFF | TRBJ2-1 | TRBV7-9
CASRANTHGYTF | TRBJ1-2 | TRBV12-3/TRBV12-4
CASSQRGPGTRPYEQYF | TRBJ2-7 | TRBV3-1
CASSLDLWFNEQFF | TRBJ2-1 | TRBV5-1
CASSLSGQGGEQYF | TRBJ2-7 | TRBV12-3/TRBV12-4
CASSLSVGSYEQYF | TRBJ2-7 | TRBV27
CATREWAVNTGELFF | TRBJ2-2 | TRBV15
CASSFLGVSGNTIYF | TRBJ1-3 | TRBV12-3/TRBV12-4
CSAEQSTDTQYF | TRBJ2-3 | TRBV20-1
CASSQDGTSLEAFF | TRBJ1-1 | TRBV4-1
CASPGPPYEQYF | TRBJ2-7 | TRBV21-1
CASSPRAGTYNEQFF | TRBJ2-1 | TRBV3-1